Each of the 27 T cell receptor beta chains below was sequenced from the same sample in a study of OX40 agonist ivuxolimab in advanced cancers. Sequencing used immunoSEQ multiplex PCR; TCRdb keeps in-frame clones, though not all of them. Of 11,000 to 15,000 clones in the sample, approximately 80% were seen once. The material sequenced was CD4+ or CD8+ T cells sorted from blood, taken in a trial of the OX40 agonist ivuxolimab. The source is an adult with an advanced solid tumor such as melanoma, head and neck, liver or kidney cancer.

V is TRBV28 and J is TRBJ1-1; D is possibly TRBD1 (5 bases). The ends were cut back, 4 bases at V and 4 bases at J, with 10 bases in the middle. This CDR3 contains 13 residues. Germline values: CDR1 MDHEN, CDR2 SYDVKM. For the CDR3, the DNA is TGTGCCAGCAGTTCAGGGTTGGGCACTGAAGCTTTCTTT. Translating it yields CASSSGLGTEAFF.

This clone was counted a single time. V is TRBV19 and J is TRBJ2-7; 8 bases match TRBD1. The CDR3 spans 15 residues. Germline V CDR1 and CDR2: LNHDA, SQIVND (reference sequence). V was pared by 3 bases and J by 0 bases, with 4 bases of the junction left unmatched. CDR3 sequence: CASSIGQGISYEQYF. As DNA, the CDR3 is TGTGCCAGTAGTATCGGACAGGGTATCTCCTACGAGCAGTACTTC.

J is TRBJ2-3 and V is TRBV7-9; the D is unclear. Trimming took 4 bases from V and 0 from J, leaving 2 bases between them. This CDR3 region has 12 residues. Germline assignment: CDR1 SEHNR and CDR2 FQNEAQ (reference sequence). The CDR3 loop is CASSWSTDTQYF. For the CDR3, the DNA is TGTGCCAGCAGCTGGAGCACAGATACGCAGTATTTT.

The chain joins TRBV7-9 to TRBJ2-1, with TRBD2 identical over 13 bases. The germline V gene has CDR1 SEHNR and CDR2 FQNEAQ (reference sequence). The CDR3 length is 16 residues. J was trimmed by 7 bases and V by 4 bases; bases with no gene match: 7. CDR3 sequence reads: CASSYGLAGAGNEQFF. The CDR3 coding sequence is TGTGCCAGCAGCTATGGACTAGCGGGGGCCGGGAATGAGCAGTTCTTC.

The V and J genes are TRBV6-5 and TRBJ2-7; the D gene is possibly TRBD2 (6 bases). Germline CDR1 reads MNHEY; CDR2 reads SVGAGI. The V gene lost 1 base and the J gene lost 7 bases, with 14 bases spanning the gap. The CDR3 runs 14 residues. For the CDR3, the DNA is TGTGCCAGCAGTTACTACACAACGGCGGGGGAGCAGTACTTC. This codes for CASSYYTTAGEQYF.

This clone is medium-sized in the sample. This sequence joins TRBV5-6 and TRBJ2-3, with D perhaps given as TRBD1 or TRBD2 (5 bases each). Germline values: CDR1 SGHDT, CDR2 YYEEEE. The ends were cut back, 1 base at V and 2 bases at J, with 11 bases in the middle. The CDR3 contains 15 residues. The CDR3 DNA reads as TGTGCCAGCAGCTTGCCAGAGGGGTACACAGATACGCAGTATTTT. Translating gives CASSLPEGYTDTQYF.

This clone is medium-sized in the sample. In DNA, the CDR3 is TGTGCCAGCAGCACATCGACAGGGTACAATGAGCAGTTCTTC. Amino acid sequence: CASSTSTGYNEQFF. The chain carries TRBV7-9 and TRBJ2-1, with 7 bases matching TRBD1. In germline, CDR1 is SEHNR, CDR2 FQNEAQ (reference sequence). The CDR3 consists of 14 residues. V was clipped by 5 bases and J by 4 bases; unmatched bases: 5.

The chain recombines TRBV4-3 with TRBJ2-5; D may be TRBD2 (6 bases). Trimming removed 0 bases from V and 0 bases from J, with 20 bases in between. The CDR3 has 19 residues. CDR1 and CDR2 from the germline V gene are LGHNA and YSLEER. This CDR3 is CASSQELFLGGEYQETQYF. CDR3 in DNA: TGCGCCAGCAGCCAAGAGTTATTCCTTGGCGGGGAGTACCAAGAGACCCAGTACTTC.

This chain links TRBV19 with TRBJ2-7; D unclear. This CDR3 is built from 13 residues. Per the germline V gene, CDR1 is LNHDA and CDR2 is SQIVND (reference sequence). V shed 5 bases and J shed 1 base, with 9 bases lying between them. The CDR3 spells CASSLGFSYEQYF. CDR3 sequence (DNA): TGTGCCAGTAGTTTAGGCTTTTCCTACGAGCAGTACTTC.

A single count supports this clone. The chain is built from TRBV9 and TRBJ2-1; unclear D gene. The CDR3 has 14 residues. CDR1 and CDR2 from the germline V gene are SGDLS and YYNGEE. The V and J ends lost 0 bases and 8 bases respectively, with 12 bases between them. The CDR3 DNA sequence: TGTGCCAGCAGCGTAGCTAACCCCCAGGATGAGCAGTTCTTC. Its protein product is CASSVANPQDEQFF. Variable domain in full (rest from reference TRBV9 and TRBJ2-1): DSGVTQTPKHLITATGQRVTLRCSPRSGDLSVYWYQQSLDQGLQFLIQYYNGEERAKGNILERFSAQQFPDLHSELNLSSLELGDSALYFCASSVANPQDEQFFGPGTRLTVL.

The table lists this clone with a count of one. The genes are TRBV2 and TRBJ2-7; D not resolved. Trimming stripped 0 bases from V and 0 bases from J, with 9 bases between. Germline V gene lookup returns CDR1 SNHLY and CDR2 FYNNEI. There are 15 residues in the CDR3. CDR3 residues: CASSEAETVSYEQYF. DNA of the CDR3: TGTGCCAGCAGTGAAGCTGAAACTGTCTCCTACGAGCAGTACTTC.

V usage is TRBV4-3 and J usage is TRBJ2-7; 7 bases are shared with TRBD1. Unmatched junction bases numbered 5, after V lost 3 bases and J lost 6 bases. Germline V gives CDR1 LGHNA, CDR2 YSLEER. CDR3 length: 13 amino acids. The CDR3 DNA reads as TGCGCCAGCAGCCAGTCGACAGGGTTCGAGCAGTACTTC. Its translation is CASSQSTGFEQYF.

The genes are TRBV19 and TRBJ1-3; no firm D call. V lost 4 bases and J lost 2, with 12 bases in between. CDR3 length: 15 residues. Germline CDR1 LNHDA, CDR2 SQIVND (reference sequence). CDR3 in amino acids: CASSSDGITGNTIYF. The CDR3 DNA sequence: TGTGCCAGTAGTAGCGATGGGATCACTGGAAACACCATATATTTT.

This chain connects TRBV7-2 to TRBJ2-3, with 12 bases that match TRBD2. With 5 bases clipped from V and 4 bases from J, the junction kept 10 bases outside the gene matches. Germline V gene data show CDR1 as SGHTA and CDR2 as FQGNSA. The CDR3 is 17 residues long. DNA of the CDR3: TGTGCCAGCAGCCCGGCTAGCGGGGGGGCCCTTTCAGATACGCAGTATTTT. Translation: CASSPASGGALSDTQYF.

This rearrangement joins TRBV28 to TRBJ1-2, with 9 bases identical to TRBD1. Germline V gene data show CDR1 as MDHEN and CDR2 as SYDVKM. The CDR3 length is 18 residues. The junction had 16 bases not matched to a gene; V was cut back by 8 bases and J by 0 bases. The CDR3 region is CASSLDRGYLGANYGYTF. Written as DNA, the CDR3 is TGTGCCAGCTCATTGGACAGGGGATATCTCGGGGCTAACTATGGCTACACCTTC.

The gene calls are TRBV27 and TRBJ2-1; the D gene is possibly TRBD2 (6 bases). Germline V lookup: CDR1 MNHEY, CDR2 SMNVEV (reference sequence). Trimming left V 4 bases short and J 10 bases short, with 26 bases between. CDR3 length: 17 amino acids. The CDR3 here is CASSSFPGTGLLGEQFF. In DNA form, the CDR3 reads TGTGCCAGCAGTTCCTTCCCAGGGACTGGACTTTTGGGGGAGCAGTTCTTC.

The V call is TRBV28, the J call TRBJ1-2, with 7 nucleotides matching TRBD1. The CDR3 loop spans 18 amino acids. V trimming: 6 bases; J trimming: 2 bases; junction bases outside the gene matches: 18. Germline assignment: CDR1 MDHEN and CDR2 SYDVKM. The CDR3 here is CASSIGDSGLGVNYGYTF. CDR3 nucleotides: TGTGCCAGCAGCATCGGGGACAGCGGCCTGGGGGTCAACTATGGCTACACCTTC.

This rearrangement joins TRBV12-5 to TRBJ1-2; no clear D gene. In germline, CDR1 is LGHNT, CDR2 FRNRAP. Between the trimmed V and J ends, which lost 7 bases and 3 bases, there was a span of 15 bases. The CDR3 extends over 14 amino acids. The CDR3 loop reads CASDEWQVDYGYTF. The CDR3 nucleotides are TGTGCTAGTGATGAATGGCAGGTCGACTATGGCTACACCTTC.

This chain links TRBV6-6 with TRBJ2-2, with D unresolved. Trimming removed 1 base at V and 5 bases at J, with 11 bases between. From germline, CDR1 is MNHNY and CDR2 SVGAGI (reference sequence). CDR3 length: 15 amino acids. CDR3 residues: CASSYLGQRTGELFF. CDR3 DNA: TGTGCCAGCAGTTACTTAGGGCAGAGGACCGGGGAGCTGTTTTTT.

The chain links TRBV11-2 to TRBJ2-1; D remains ambiguous. With 2 bases removed from V and 6 bases from J, the gap between germline ends came to 5 bases. CDR1 is SGHAT and CDR2 is FQNNGV in the germline V gene. The CDR3 consists of 12 residues. For the CDR3, the DNA is TGTGCCAGCAGCTTAACTATCAATGAGCAGTTCTTC. It is translated as CASSLTINEQFF.

The chain carries TRBV18 and TRBJ2-6; the D gene is possibly TRBD1 (7 bases). Trimming shortened V by 1 base and J by 4 bases, and 29 bases separated the two germline ends. This CDR3 spans 22 amino acids. Germline V lookup: CDR1 KGHSH, CDR2 LQKENI. CDR3 sequence reads: CASSPRPQRGETGSYGANVLTF. The DNA for the CDR3 is TGTGCCAGCTCACCACGGCCCCAGAGGGGGGAGACAGGGTCGTACGGGGCCAACGTCCTGACTTTC.

The CDR3 bases are TGTGCCAGCAGTTTCGGTCTGGGGGGCGGACCGGATGGCTACACCTTC. The encoded protein is CASSFGLGGGPDGYTF. This rearrangement joins TRBV27 to TRBJ1-2; D perhaps matches TRBD1 (6 bases). CDR1 MNHEY and CDR2 SMNVEV come from the germline V gene (reference sequence). CDR3 length: 16 amino acids. V shed 3 bases and J shed 6 bases, with 20 bases lying between them.

This chain connects TRBV5-1 to TRBJ2-7; tentatively, D is TRBD1 (6 bases). This CDR3 has 15 amino acids. The germline V gene encodes CDR1 SGHRS and CDR2 YFSETQ. The V end lost 0 bases, the J end lost 1 base, and 11 bases lay between the germline ends. CDR3 sequence (DNA): TGCGCCAGCAGCTTGGCGACAGGTAAATCCTACGAGCAGTACTTC. It codes for CASSLATGKSYEQYF.

The sample holds a few counts of this clone. The V gene is TRBV29-1, the J gene TRBJ2-7; 8 bases agree with TRBD1. The CDR3 loop spans 13 amino acids. V lost 6 bases to trimming and J lost 7 bases; unmatched junction nucleotides: 11. Per germline, CDR1 SQVTM and CDR2 ANQGSEA. As DNA, the CDR3 is TGCAGCGTGCGGGCGGGACAGGTGTCTGAGCAGTACTTC. It translates to CSVRAGQVSEQYF.

A few counts support this clone. The chain has TRBV13 and TRBJ1-1; D gene unclear. V lost 5 bases, J lost 11 bases, and 12 bases lay in between. The germline CDR1 and CDR2 sequences are PRHDT and FYEKMQ (reference sequence). CDR3 length: 11 residues. CDR3 DNA: TGTGCCAGCAGCCCCTGGTACGGGGCTTTCTTT. Translation gives CASSPWYGAFF.

About this clone: This sequence may be a read error, since a much larger clone differs from it by one base. The chain uses TRBV6-7 and TRBJ1-2; the D gene is possibly TRBD1 (6 bases). TRBV6-7 falls under the ORF class, with uncertain function. The CDR3 has 14 amino acids. The CDR3 DNA reads TGTGCCAGCAGTTTACAGGGCGGTCGATACGGCTACGCCTTC. This gives the protein CASSLQGGRYGYAF.

The chain uses TRBV7-9 and TRBJ2-1; 7 bases map to TRBD1. Germline loops: CDR1 SEHNR, CDR2 FQNEAQ (reference sequence). V gave up 6 bases and J gave up 15 bases; unmatched junction bases: 11. The CDR3 has 12 residues. CDR3 DNA: TGTGCCAGCAGAGGCCCGGACAGGTTGGCGTTCTTC. Amino acid sequence: CASRGPDRLAFF.